Listed below are T cell receptor beta chains from one sample, sequenced in a study of OX40 agonist ivuxolimab in advanced cancers. Profiling relied on immunoSEQ multiplex PCR, and the TCRdb table lists in-frame clones only, not all of them. Of some 66,000 clones in the sample, over 80% were seen once. The sequencing here drew on CD4+ or CD8+ T cells sorted from blood, taken in a trial of the OX40 agonist ivuxolimab. The receptors derive from an adult with an advanced solid tumor such as melanoma, head and neck, liver or kidney cancer. Each CDR3 is given with its conserved first and last residue. A D gene is named only where the DNA matches it firmly. The listing skips clone size in some rows; elsewhere it reads once, few, many or a size class.

D gene	V gene	J gene	clone size	CDR3 DNA	CDR3 protein
TRBD2	TRBV2	TRBJ2-1	-	TGTGCCAGCAGTTCTTGGACTAGCGGGACCAATGAGCAGTTCTTC	CASSSWTSGTNEQFF
-	TRBV29-1	TRBJ2-3	few	TGCAGCGTAGCTACAGGGGATACGCAGTATTTT	CSVATGDTQYF
TRBD1	TRBV5-1	TRBJ1-2	-	TGCGCCAGCAGCTTGGAGACAGGGGGGTACGTTACTGGCTACACCTTC	CASSLETGGYVTGYTF
TRBD2	TRBV6-1	TRBJ2-1	once	TGTGCCAGCAGTGAAGCGCTAGCGGGAGGGCACAATGAGCAGTTCTTC	CASSEALAGGHNEQFF
-	TRBV6-4	TRBJ2-2	-	TGTGCCAGCAGTGACTCGGGCAGCTTTACCGGGGAGCTGTTTTTT	CASSDSGSFTGELFF
-	TRBV6-5	TRBJ2-7	-	TGTGCCAGCAGTCGGGACACAGCCTACGAGCAGTACTTC	CASSRDTAYEQYF
-	TRBV6-5	TRBJ2-7	-	TGTGCCAGCAGTTACACAGCGGACTCCTACGAGCAGTACTTC	CASSYTADSYEQYF
-	TRBV6-1	TRBJ2-3	-	TGTGCCAGCAAAAACCTACGCACAGATACGCAGTATTTT	CASKNLRTDTQYF
-	TRBV6-1	TRBJ2-5	-	TGTGCCAGCAGTACCCAGGGTTGGGTGGAAGAGACCCAGTACTTC	CASSTQGWVEETQYF
-	TRBV10-1	TRBJ2-7	-	TGCGCCAGCAGTGAGTCGGGCAGCGGAGGGGACGAGCAGTACTTC	CASSESGSGGDEQYF
-	TRBV18	TRBJ2-1	-	TGTGCCAGCTCACCGGAAAGGGGGATTAATGAGCAGTTCTTC	CASSPERGINEQFF
TRBD1	TRBV7-2	TRBJ1-4	-	TGTGCCAGCAGCCATTCAGGGACAGACGAAAAACTGTTTTTT	CASSHSGTDEKLFF
-	TRBV29-1	TRBJ1-1	-	TGCAGCGTTGATCGGGGGACTGAAGCTTTCTTT	CSVDRGTEAFF
-	TRBV19	TRBJ2-1	-	TGTGCCAGTAGTATAAGGGGGGACCTCTCGAGTGCCAGGGGGTATGAGCAGTTCTTC	CASSIRGDLSSARGYEQFF
-	TRBV15	TRBJ2-3	once	TGTGCCACCAGCAGTCGACCCACCGGCACAGATACGCAGTATTTT	CATSSRPTGTDTQYF
TRBD2	TRBV7-3	TRBJ2-1	-	TGTGCCAGCAGCTTCAGAGCGGGAGCTGGGGACAATGAGCAGTTCTTC	CASSFRAGAGDNEQFF
TRBD1	TRBV7-2	TRBJ1-4	-	TGTGCCAGCAGCGCGGACAGGGCCTCTAATGAAAAACTGTTTTTT	CASSADRASNEKLFF
-	TRBV10-2	TRBJ2-7	-	TGCGCCAGCAGCAAGGGACTCTCCTACGAGCAGTACTTC	CASSKGLSYEQYF
TRBD2	TRBV19	TRBJ2-7	-	TGTGCCAGTAGTCCCATACCCGGGACTAGCGGGAGGTCACACGAGCAGTACTTC	CASSPIPGTSGRSHEQYF
-	TRBV11-2	TRBJ1-4	few	TGTGCCAGCGGGGCGGGGAAACTGTTTTTT	CASGAGKLFF
TRBD1	TRBV28	TRBJ2-1	-	TGTGCCAGCAGTCGCGGGACAGGGTGGGATCCGTTCTTC	CASSRGTGWDPFF
-	TRBV10-2	TRBJ1-1	-	TGCGCCAGCAGTGTGTCCCCCAAGGTGAACACTGAAGCTTTCTTT	CASSVSPKVNTEAFF
-	TRBV14	TRBJ2-3	-	TGTGCCAGCAGCCAGAGGGATACGCAGTATTTT	CASSQRDTQYF
-	TRBV20-1	TRBJ2-3	-	TGCAGTGCTAAACTCACAGATACGCAGTATTTT	CSAKLTDTQYF
TRBD2	TRBV2	TRBJ2-1	-	TGTGCCAGCCCCGGGACTAACCCCATCACCGGCAATGAGCAGTTCTTC	CASPGTNPITGNEQFF
TRBD1	TRBV25-1	TRBJ2-5	-	TGTGCCAGCAGTCTACCTAGGACAGGCTTTTTAGAGACCCAGTACTTC	CASSLPRTGFLETQYF
TRBD1	TRBV7-8	TRBJ1-2	-	TGTGCCAGCAGCTTGACAGGGGGGGGCTATGGCTACACCTTC	CASSLTGGGYGYTF
-	TRBV27	TRBJ2-3	-	TGTGCCAGCAGTTCTACAGGGCCCCAAACAGATACGCAGTATTTT	CASSSTGPQTDTQYF
-	TRBV20-1	TRBJ2-5	-	TGCAGTGCTAGAGATACCCAGACCCAGTACTTC	CSARDTQTQYF
TRBD1	TRBV19	TRBJ1-5	-	TGTGCCAGTAGTAAACAGGGGAGCAATCAGCCCCAGCATTTT	CASSKQGSNQPQHF
TRBD1	TRBV5-1	TRBJ1-6	few	TGCGCCAGCAGCTCGACCGGACAGGGTTATTCACCCCTCCACTTT	CASSSTGQGYSPLHF
TRBD1	TRBV4-1	TRBJ2-6	-	TGCGCCAGCAGCCGGGATTCCGGGACAGGCCACTCTGGGGCCAACGTCCTGACTTTC	CASSRDSGTGHSGANVLTF
TRBD2	TRBV19	TRBJ2-1	-	TGTGCCAGTAGTATGGGACTACGGGGCAATGAGCAGTTCTTC	CASSMGLRGNEQFF
-	TRBV7-2	TRBJ1-5	-	TGTGCCAGCAGCTTAGCCGAGCGCAATCAGCCCCAGCATTTT	CASSLAERNQPQHF
-	TRBV4-1	TRBJ2-7	-	TGCGCCAGCAGCCAAGAGAGGGGGGGCCTGGGCCGCCTGGATCCGAACGAGCAGTACTTC	CASSQERGGLGRLDPNEQYF
TRBD2	TRBV9	TRBJ2-7	-	TGTGCCAGCAGCGAGACTAGCTTTAGCTACGAGCAGTACTTC	CASSETSFSYEQYF
-	TRBV11-3	TRBJ1-3	-	TGTGCCAGCAGCCCGAGACAGGAATCTTTTCGGAGCTCTGGAAACACCATATATTTT	CASSPRQESFRSSGNTIYF
-	TRBV18	TRBJ2-7	-	TGTGCCAGCTCACCCCTAGCAGATAGGGAGCAGTACTTC	CASSPLADREQYF
TRBD1	TRBV7-9	TRBJ2-1	-	TGTGCCAGCAGCTTAAGTGCGGGGACAGGGGAATACAATGAGCAGTTCTTC	CASSLSAGTGEYNEQFF
TRBD2	TRBV10-2	TRBJ2-3	-	TGCGCCAGCAGTGAAGCTAGCGGGAGGACGACAGATACGCAGTATTTT	CASSEASGRTTDTQYF
-	TRBV28	TRBJ2-7	-	TGTGCCAGCAGTCTATCGGGTAGGCCCCTCTCCTACGAGCAGTACTTC	CASSLSGRPLSYEQYF
TRBD2	TRBV28	TRBJ2-7	once	TGTGCGTTAGGAACTAGCGGGACCTACGAGCAGTACTTC	CALGTSGTYEQYF
TRBD2	TRBV28	TRBJ2-7	-	TGTGCCAGCAGTTCCGGATCCGGGACCAGGGAGGGGTACGAGCAGTACTTC	CASSSGSGTREGYEQYF
TRBD2	TRBV4-2	TRBJ2-3	-	TGTGCCAGCAGCCAAGAGACTAGCGGGATAGATACGCAGTATTTT	CASSQETSGIDTQYF
-	TRBV19	TRBJ2-3	-	TGTGCCAGTAATGATATCGCGGGAAGCACAGATACGCAGTATTTT	CASNDIAGSTDTQYF
-	TRBV6-6	TRBJ2-3	-	TGTGCCAGCATTCGAAACAGGGCAGATACGCAGTATTTT	CASIRNRADTQYF
-	TRBV27	TRBJ1-5	-	TGTGCCAGCAGTTTATCCCCTACCGGGACCCAGCATTTT	CASSLSPTGTQHF
-	TRBV6-6	TRBJ2-7	once	TGTGCCAGCAGTTACTCAGTGTTCTCCTACGAGCAGTACTTC	CASSYSVFSYEQYF